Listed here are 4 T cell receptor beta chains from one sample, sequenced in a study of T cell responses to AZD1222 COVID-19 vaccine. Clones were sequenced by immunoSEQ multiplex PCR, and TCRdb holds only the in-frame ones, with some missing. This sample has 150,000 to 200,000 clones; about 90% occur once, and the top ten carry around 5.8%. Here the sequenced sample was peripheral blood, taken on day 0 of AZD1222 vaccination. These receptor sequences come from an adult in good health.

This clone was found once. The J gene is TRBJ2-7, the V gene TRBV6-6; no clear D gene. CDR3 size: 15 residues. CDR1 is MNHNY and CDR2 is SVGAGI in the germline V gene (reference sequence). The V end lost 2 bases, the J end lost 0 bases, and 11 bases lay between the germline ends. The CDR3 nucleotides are TGTGCCAGCAGTTACGGGCGTACCGCCTCCTACGAGCAGTACTTC. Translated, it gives CASSYGRTASYEQYF.

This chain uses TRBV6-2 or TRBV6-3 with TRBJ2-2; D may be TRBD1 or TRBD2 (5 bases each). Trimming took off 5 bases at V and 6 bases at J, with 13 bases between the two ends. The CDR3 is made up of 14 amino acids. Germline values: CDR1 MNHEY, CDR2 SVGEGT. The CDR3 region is CASSRDLGAGELFF. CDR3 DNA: TGTGCCAGCAGTCGGGACCTAGGCGCCGGGGAGCTGTTTTTT.

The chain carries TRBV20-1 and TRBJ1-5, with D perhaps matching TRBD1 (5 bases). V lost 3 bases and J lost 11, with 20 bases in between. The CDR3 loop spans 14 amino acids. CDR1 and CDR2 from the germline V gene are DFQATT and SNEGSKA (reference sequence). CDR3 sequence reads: CSASYGTPVSAQHF. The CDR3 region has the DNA TGCAGTGCTAGTTATGGGACCCCAGTGTCGGCCCAGCATTTT.

CDR3 loop: CASSIGGERNQPQHF. As DNA, the CDR3 is TGTGCCAGTAGTATAGGCGGGGAACGGAATCAGCCCCAGCATTTT. The rearrangement links TRBV19 to TRBJ1-5; D call uncertain. This CDR3 region has 15 residues. V gave up 1 base and J gave up 4 bases, with 11 bases separating them. Germline V CDR1 and CDR2: LNHDA, SQIVND (reference sequence).